This passage covers 24 T cell receptor beta chains from one sample sequenced in a study of response to subunit inactivated influenza vaccine. TCRdb analysed the RT-PCR reads with MiXCR anew, one entry per CDR3 protein. Of 650,000 to 800,000 distinct CDR3 sequences listed, approximately 15% are singletons. Sequences were derived from PBMCs from blood, sampled approximately 15 days before vaccination. Receptor source: a man aged 45-60 years who received an inactivated influenza vaccine.

This clonotype came up a few times. V and J are TRBV20-1 and TRBJ2-1, with 7 bases fitting TRBD2. The CDR3 is 15 amino acids. CDR1 and CDR2 (germline): DFQATT, SNEGSKA (reference sequence). V lost 1 base and J lost 2; bases outside the gene matches: 5. The CDR3 loop reads CSARASGMPYNEQFF. CDR3 nucleotides: TGCAGTGCTAGAGCCAGCGGGATGCCCTACAATGAGCAGTTCTTC.

The chain recombines TRBV10-3 with TRBJ2-1; possible D gene TRBD2, 6 bases. The CDR3 runs 13 residues. Trimming pared 8 bases from V and 6 bases from J, leaving 14 bases between. The germline gives CDR1 ENHRY, CDR2 SYGVKD. CDR3 region: CAIQAGLSNEQFF. The CDR3 nucleotides read TGTGCCATCCAGGCGGGATTAAGCAATGAGCAGTTCTTC.

This clonotype was seen only a few times. The chain has TRBV4-1 and TRBJ2-7; D is perhaps TRBD1 (6 bases). Germline CDR1 is MGHRA and CDR2 is YSYEKL. The CDR3 sequence is 14 residues long. V lost 4 bases and J lost 3, with 13 bases in between. DNA for the CDR3: TGCGCCAGCAGCCTTGGGGCAGGGGACTACGAGCAGTACTTC. Its protein is CASSLGAGDYEQYF.

The rearrangement uses TRBV14 and TRBJ1-6; no clear D gene. Between the trimmed V and J ends, which lost 3 bases and 4 bases, there was a span of 16 bases. Germline V lookup: CDR1 SGHDN, CDR2 FVKESK. This CDR3 is built from 17 residues. The CDR3 region is CASSHLTSNSYNSPLHF. In DNA form, the CDR3 reads TGTGCCAGCAGCCACCTTACGAGCAACTCATATAATTCACCCCTCCACTTT.

The chain has TRBV28 and TRBJ2-7, with 8 positions matching TRBD2. The CDR3 runs 14 residues. Germline CDR1 MDHEN, CDR2 SYDVKM. With V trimmed by 6 bases and J by 3 bases, 7 bases remained unmatched. CDR3 amino acids: CASSEKRGIYEQYF. The CDR3 DNA reads as TGTGCCAGCAGCGAGAAGCGGGGGATCTACGAGCAGTACTTC.

In this sample, this clonotype turned up many times. V is TRBV4-3 and J is TRBJ1-2; D uncertain. V dropped 1 base and J dropped 3 bases, with 9 bases sitting between them. The germline V gene encodes CDR1 LGHNA and CDR2 YSLEER. CDR3 length: 14 residues. CDR3 DNA sequence: TGCGCCAGCAGCCAAGCCGCCGGAGACTATGGCTACACCTTC. Its translation: CASSQAAGDYGYTF.

The rearrangement joins TRBV29-1 to TRBJ2-7; 13 bases line up with TRBD2. The germline V gene has CDR1 SQVTM and CDR2 ANQGSEA. This CDR3 has 13 amino acids. V lost 5 bases and J lost 5; bases outside the gene matches: 3. The CDR3 spells CSVWTSGSDEQYF. CDR3 DNA sequence: TGCAGCGTTTGGACTAGCGGGAGCGACGAGCAGTACTTC.

J is TRBJ2-7 and V is TRBV7-9; D is perhaps TRBD1 or TRBD2 (6 bases each). The CDR3 sequence is 16 residues long. With 3 bases removed from V and 0 bases from J, the gap between germline ends came to 15 bases. CDR1 is SEHNR and CDR2 is FQNEAQ in the germline V gene (reference sequence). The CDR3 sequence is CASSFTGATLSYEQYF. The CDR3 region has the DNA TGTGCCAGCAGCTTTACGGGGGCTACCCTCTCCTACGAGCAGTACTTC.

A few counts support this clonotype. The chain couples TRBV2 to TRBJ2-2, with 16 bases lining up with TRBD2. CDR1 is SNHLY and CDR2 is FYNNEI in the germline V gene. V dropped 6 bases and J dropped 4; count of bases not matched to a gene: 14. The CDR3 totals 20 residues. CDR3 sequence reads: CASRDTGTSGRAWITGELFF. As DNA, the CDR3 is TGTGCCAGCAGAGATACCGGGACTAGCGGGAGGGCCTGGATCACCGGGGAGCTGTTTTTT.

The chain has TRBV15 and TRBJ2-3, with unresolved D. V was trimmed by 3 bases and J by 7 bases, leaving 8 bases between them. The V gene's germline CDR1 is LNHNV and CDR2 YYDKDF (reference sequence). CDR3 size: 12 residues. The CDR3 region is CATSSMKYTQYF. The CDR3 DNA is TGTGCCACCAGCAGTATGAAGTATACGCAGTATTTT.

This clonotype was counted at least ten times. This chain links TRBV20-1 with TRBJ2-7; 8 positions agree with TRBD1. Germline-derived CDR1 and CDR2 are DFQATT and SNEGSKA (reference sequence). After removal of 6 bases from V and 5 bases from J, the junction contained 18 bases not matched to a gene. CDR3 size: 16 residues. The CDR3, as DNA: TGCAGTGCCCGAGGAGGGGATGACAGGGGTCCCGACGAGCAGTACTTC. It translates to CSARGGDDRGPDEQYF.

The sample holds a few counts of this clonotype. The rearrangement joins TRBV6-5 to TRBJ2-1; D gene unclear. CDR1 and CDR2 from the germline V gene are MNHEY and SVGAGI. The length of the CDR3 is 18 residues. Trimming cost V 0 bases and J 3 bases, with 18 bases left between them. CDR3 sequence reads: CASSYSLPGASGYNEQFF. Here the CDR3 DNA reads TGTGCCAGCAGTTACTCTTTACCCGGAGCCAGTGGCTACAATGAGCAGTTCTTC.

This clonotype was recorded a few times. The CDR3 sequence is CASTPDRKDTGELFF. CDR3 coding DNA: TGCGCCAGCACCCCGGACAGGAAGGACACCGGGGAGCTGTTTTTT. The V and J genes are TRBV5-1 and TRBJ2-2; 7 bases match TRBD1. CDR3 length equals 15 residues. V dropped 6 bases and J dropped 3; count of bases not matched to a gene: 8. Per germline, CDR1 SGHRS and CDR2 YFSETQ. Supplemented by reference TRBV5-1 and TRBJ2-2, the full variable domain reads KAGVTQTPRYLIKTRGQQVTLSCSPISGHRSVSWYQQTPGQGLQFLFEYFSETQRNKGNFPGRFSGRQFSNSRSEMNVSTLELGDSALYLCASTPDRKDTGELFFGEGSRLTVL.

This clonotype occurred many times. In nucleotides, the CDR3 is TGCAGTGCTAGCCTCTACAATGAGCAGTTCTTC. It codes for CSASLYNEQFF. The chain combines TRBV20-1 with TRBJ2-1; no definite D call. V lost 3 bases, J lost 3 bases, and 3 bases lay in between. Germline V gene lookup returns CDR1 DFQATT and CDR2 SNEGSKA (reference sequence). The length of the CDR3 is 11 residues.

The chain recombines TRBV6-5 with TRBJ2-6; D perhaps matches TRBD1 (6 bases). This CDR3 contains 18 residues. In germline, CDR1 is MNHEY, CDR2 SVGAGI. The V end lost 2 bases, the J end lost 0 bases, and 14 bases lay between the germline ends. CDR3 nucleotides: TGTGCCAGCAGTTACGACAGGTTGTACCCCTCTGGGGCCAACGTCCTGACTTTC. Amino acids: CASSYDRLYPSGANVLTF.

This clonotype has a handful of counts. The chain couples TRBV11-3 to TRBJ2-7; 10 bases are a match to TRBD2. The CDR3 is 14 residues long. Trimming cost V 2 bases and J 6 bases; bases outside gene matches: 4. Germline lookup yields CDR1 SGHNT and CDR2 YENEEA. CDR3 protein: CASSLQASGGEQYF. The DNA for the CDR3 is TGTGCCAGCAGCTTACAGGCTAGCGGGGGCGAGCAGTACTTC.

This clonotype was seen more than once but under ten times. The chain links TRBV20-1 to TRBJ2-7; D is undetermined. The germline V gene has CDR1 DFQATT and CDR2 SNEGSKA (reference sequence). V dropped 0 bases and J dropped 0 bases, with 18 bases sitting between them. The CDR3 length is 17 residues. This chain's CDR3 is CSARDSGIGRISYEQYF. The CDR3 DNA is TGCAGTGCTAGAGATTCAGGAATAGGACGCATCTCCTACGAGCAGTACTTC.

The chain uses TRBV5-5 and TRBJ2-2, with 7 nucleotides matching TRBD1. Germline CDR1 SGHKS, CDR2 YYEKEE (reference sequence). Trimming at V came to 0 bases and at J to 11 bases, leaving 10 bases not matched to a gene. The CDR3 spans 15 residues. CDR3 sequence (DNA): TGTGCCAGCAGCTTGGCCGAGACAGGGTCGTACGAGCTGTTTTTT. As protein: CASSLAETGSYELFF.

This clonotype was observed a few times. The genes are TRBV7-7 and TRBJ2-2, with D perhaps matching TRBD1 or TRBD2 (5 bases each). The germline CDR1 and CDR2 sequences are SSHAT and FNYEAQ (reference sequence). The CDR3 totals 15 residues. The germline V and J ends were trimmed by 5 bases and 11 bases, with 21 bases remaining between them. CDR3 nucleotides: TGTGCCAGCAGCCCAGACAGCGAGGGTTCGGTAGAGCTGTTTTTT. Its protein product is CASSPDSEGSVELFF.

This clonotype was found a few times. The rearrangement links TRBV5-1 to TRBJ1-4, with a possible D match to TRBD1 (6 bases). The CDR3 covers 16 residues. Per the germline V gene, CDR1 is SGHRS and CDR2 is YFSETQ. Between the trimmed V and J ends, which lost 1 base and 8 bases, there was a span of 18 bases. CDR3 DNA: TGCGCCAGCAGCTTGTCGCCCGGCGGGGGCGCCGAAAAACTGTTTTTT. Encoded protein: CASSLSPGGGAEKLFF.

This chain uses TRBV5-1 with TRBJ1-5; TRBD1 agrees at 9 bases. The CDR3 is 16 residues long. V lost 4 bases and J lost 2; bases outside the gene matches: 7. CDR1 is SGHRS, CDR2 YFSETQ, per germline. CDR3 in DNA: TGCGCCAGCAGCCAAGGGACAGGGAATGGCAATCAGCCCCAGCATTTT. Translated, it gives CASSQGTGNGNQPQHF.

This clonotype has at least ten counts. As DNA, the CDR3 is TGTGCCAGCAGCTTGGTATTAGGCGGGACAGATACGCAGTATTTT. Protein sequence: CASSLVLGGTDTQYF. The chain combines TRBV7-9 with TRBJ2-3; the D gene is possibly TRBD2 (5 bases). The V gene lost 3 bases and the J gene lost 3 bases, with 13 bases spanning the gap. CDR3 size: 15 residues. Germline lookup yields CDR1 SEHNR and CDR2 FQNEAQ (reference sequence).

This clonotype was observed a few times. This chain connects TRBV11-1 to TRBJ2-7; tentatively, D is TRBD2 (5 bases). Trimming took off 4 bases at V and 4 bases at J, with 26 bases between the two ends. The germline CDR1 and CDR2 sequences are SGHAT and FQDESV (reference sequence). The CDR3 runs to 18 residues. The CDR3 DNA reads TGTGCCAGCAGCTCCCCCAAGAGGGCCCGTGGGAGTAGGTACGAGCAGTACTTC. As protein: CASSSPKRARGSRYEQYF.

The table lists this clonotype with a few counts. The rearrangement joins TRBV29-1 to TRBJ2-3; D gene uncertain. Trimming removed 4 bases at V and 0 bases at J, with 8 bases between. The CDR3 has 13 residues. CDR1 and CDR2 (germline): SQVTM, ANQGSEA. The CDR3 bases are TGCAGCGTTGGGTTCAGCAGCACAGATACGCAGTATTTT. Translating gives CSVGFSSTDTQYF.